This T cell receptor (beta chain) was identified during a study of CXCR3-negative and CXCR3-positive naive CD8 T cells. Study at large: A total of around 140 million TRB reads was generated, with about 1.5 +/- 0.3 million per library.

CDR3 length equals 15 residues. The germline V gene encodes CDR1 SQVTM and CDR2 ANQGSEA. Libraries were UMI-labeled 5' RACE TRB cDNA. TCRdb re-called the 5' RACE reads; every CDR3 protein appears as one record, without DNA. This sample's table reports roughly 48,000 distinct CDR3 sequences. Sequenced input: memory CD8+ T cells from blood. This sequence was found in a human donor in good health. Some clones in this sample may be carry-over from other donors' samples. V usage is TRBV29-1 and J usage is TRBJ1-3. The CDR3 loop is CSVRGIGASGNTIYF.